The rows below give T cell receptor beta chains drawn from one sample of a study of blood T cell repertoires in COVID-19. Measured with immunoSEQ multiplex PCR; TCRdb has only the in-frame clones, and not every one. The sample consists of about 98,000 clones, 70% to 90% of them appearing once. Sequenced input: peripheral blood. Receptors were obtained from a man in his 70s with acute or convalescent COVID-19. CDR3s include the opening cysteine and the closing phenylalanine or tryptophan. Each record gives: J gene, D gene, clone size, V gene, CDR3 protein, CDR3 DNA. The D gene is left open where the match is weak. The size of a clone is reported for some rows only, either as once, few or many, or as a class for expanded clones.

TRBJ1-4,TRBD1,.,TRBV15,CATSRQGADEKLFF,TGTGCCACCAGCAGGCAGGGGGCCGATGAAAAACTGTTTTTT
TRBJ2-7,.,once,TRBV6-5,CASRGVPEGYEQYF,TGTGCCAGTCGTGGGGTCCCCGAGGGCTACGAGCAGTACTTC
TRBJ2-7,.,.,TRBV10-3,CAISQGEAGYEQYF,TGTGCCATCAGTCAGGGGGAAGCGGGCTACGAGCAGTACTTC
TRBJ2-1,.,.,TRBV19,CASSTRGYNEQFF,TGTGCCAGTAGTACCAGGGGCTACAATGAGCAGTTCTTC
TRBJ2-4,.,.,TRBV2,CASSDPERTKNIQYF,TGTGCCAGCAGCGATCCAGAGCGGACCAAAAACATTCAGTACTTC
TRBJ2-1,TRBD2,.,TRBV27,CASSFRRTSGGALVEGEQFF,TGTGCCAGCAGTTTTCGGCGGACTAGCGGGGGGGCCCTTGTCGAGGGTGAGCAGTTCTTC
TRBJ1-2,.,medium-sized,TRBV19,CASSIDLGQGTNGYTF,TGTGCCAGTAGTATAGATCTTGGGCAGGGGACGAATGGCTACACCTTC
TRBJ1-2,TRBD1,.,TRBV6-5,CASRDRGSYGYTF,TGTGCCAGCAGGGACAGGGGTAGCTATGGCTACACCTTC
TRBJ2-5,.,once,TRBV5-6,CASSLRTAGGVRETQYF,TGTGCCAGCAGCTTGCGGACCGCCGGGGGAGTTCGGGAGACCCAGTACTTC
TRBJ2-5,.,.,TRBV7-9,CASSFSIEEETQYF,TGTGCCAGCAGCTTCAGCATAGAGGAAGAGACCCAGTACTTC
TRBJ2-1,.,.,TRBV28,CASSLGGVVFF,TGTGCCAGCAGTCTAGGGGGTGTGGTGTTCTTC
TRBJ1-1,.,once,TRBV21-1,CAVTGAPESLNTEAFF,TGTGCCGTAACGGGAGCACCCGAATCGTTAAACACTGAAGCTTTCTTT
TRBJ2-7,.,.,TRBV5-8,CASSRLSYEQYF,TGTGCCAGCAGTCGACTCTCCTACGAGCAGTACTTC
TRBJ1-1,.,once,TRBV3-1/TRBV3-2,CASSPTQGRAFF,TGTGCCAGCAGCCCAACCCAGGGAAGAGCTTTCTTT
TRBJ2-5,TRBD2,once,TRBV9,CASAPPASGWETQYF,TGTGCCAGCGCCCCACCGGCTAGCGGGTGGGAGACCCAGTACTTC
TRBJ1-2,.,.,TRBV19,CASTPGFGGYTF,TGTGCCAGTACCCCAGGGTTCGGTGGCTACACCTTC
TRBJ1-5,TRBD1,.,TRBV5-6,CASSLLAGGSNQPQHF,TGTGCCAGCAGCTTGTTGGCAGGGGGTAGCAATCAGCCCCAGCATTTT
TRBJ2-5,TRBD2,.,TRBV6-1,CASSEGLAGVFQYF,TGTGCCAGCAGTGAAGGACTAGCGGGGGTATTCCAGTACTTC
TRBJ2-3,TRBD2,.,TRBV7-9,CASSPLAGEPDTQYF,TGTGCCAGCAGCCCACTAGCGGGGGAGCCAGATACGCAGTATTTT
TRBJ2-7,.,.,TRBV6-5,CASTGKQSYEQYF,TGTGCCAGCACAGGAAAACAGAGCTACGAGCAGTACTTC
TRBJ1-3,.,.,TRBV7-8,CASSLQGFAGNTIYF,TGTGCCAGCAGCTTACAGGGTTTTGCCGGAAACACCATATATTTT
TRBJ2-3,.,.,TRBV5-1,CASSLTRDTQYF,TGCGCCAGCAGCTTAACTCGTGATACGCAGTATTTT
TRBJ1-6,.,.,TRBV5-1,CASSFGLGQGNSPLHF,TGCGCCAGCAGCTTCGGTCTCGGCCAGGGTAATTCACCCCTCCACTTT
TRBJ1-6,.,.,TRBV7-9,CASSLGGFSIGNSPLHF,TGTGCCAGCAGCTTAGGGGGCTTCTCAATTGGTAATTCACCCCTCCACTTT
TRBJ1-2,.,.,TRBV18,CASSPERDAWYGYTF,TGTGCCAGCTCACCAGAGCGGGACGCCTGGTATGGCTACACCTTC
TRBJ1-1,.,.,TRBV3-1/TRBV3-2,CASSRDPYTEAFF,TGTGCCAGCAGCCGAGACCCCTACACTGAAGCTTTCTTT
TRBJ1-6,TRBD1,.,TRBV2,CASKTGQRNSPLHF,TGTGCCAGCAAGACGGGACAGCGAAATTCACCCCTCCACTTT
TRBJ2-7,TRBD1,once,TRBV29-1,CSVSRTGSYEQYF,TGCAGCGTTTCCCGGACAGGATCCTACGAGCAGTACTTC
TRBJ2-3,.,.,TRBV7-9,CASSFLAGGGDTQYF,TGTGCCAGCAGCTTTTTGGCGGGCGGTGGAGATACGCAGTATTTT
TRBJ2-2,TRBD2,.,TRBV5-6,CASSRTSGAGTGELFF,TGTGCCAGCAGCCGAACTAGCGGGGCCGGCACCGGGGAGCTGTTTTTT
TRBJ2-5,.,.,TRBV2,CASSVDSTNQETQYF,TGTGCCAGCAGTGTGGACAGCACCAACCAAGAGACCCAGTACTTC
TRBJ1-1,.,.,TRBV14,CASSQGLPNTEAFF,TGTGCCAGCAGCCAAGGGCTGCCGAACACTGAAGCTTTCTTT
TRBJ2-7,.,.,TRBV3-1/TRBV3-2,CASSQESPVDEQYF,TGTGCCAGCAGCCAAGAGTCGCCAGTGGACGAGCAGTACTTC
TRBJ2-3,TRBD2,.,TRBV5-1,CASSLTERGANTYTQYF,TGCGCCAGCAGCCTTACAGAGCGGGGCGCAAATACTTATACGCAGTATTTT
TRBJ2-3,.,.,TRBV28,CASGPGVDTQYF,TGTGCCAGCGGCCCGGGGGTGGATACGCAGTATTTT
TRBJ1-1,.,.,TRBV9,CASSAAPRAEAFF,TGTGCCAGCAGCGCTGCCCCGCGGGCAGAAGCTTTCTTT
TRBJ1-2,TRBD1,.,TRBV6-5,CASSPGGADYGYTF,TGTGCCAGCAGTCCAGGGGGAGCCGACTATGGCTACACCTTC
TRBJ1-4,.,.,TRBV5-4,CASSLDSLNEKLFF,TGTGCCAGCAGCTTGGACAGTCTTAATGAAAAACTGTTTTTT
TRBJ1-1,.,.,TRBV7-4,CVRCNLSQAHPEAFF,TGTGTCCGCTGCAACTTGTCTCAGGCACACCCTGAAGCTTTCTTT